A selection of T cell receptor beta chains follows, all from one sample in a study of blood T cell repertoires in COVID-19. The assay was immunoSEQ multiplex PCR, and TCRdb's table has in-frame clones only and misses some. The sample contains about 87,000 clones, roughly 87% of which appear only once. What was sequenced was peripheral blood. The receptors were gathered from an elderly woman with active COVID-19. Each CDR3 is given with its conserved first and last residue. Fields, in order: J gene, V gene, clone size, D gene, CDR3 DNA, CDR3 protein. D genes are given only for firm matches. The size field is filled for only some rows; it gives once, few, many or a size class.

TRBJ2-1	TRBV6-2/TRBV6-3	-	-	TGTGCCAGCAGTTACTCGAGGCTCCAAAGTTTCTTC	CASSYSRLQSFF
TRBJ1-5	TRBV5-5	once	TRBD1	TGTGCCAGCAGCGATGGACAGGGGTTTAATCAGCCCCAGCATTTT	CASSDGQGFNQPQHF
TRBJ2-1	TRBV19	once	TRBD2	TGTGCCAGTAGTATAGGACTAGCGGGGTACAATGAGCAGTTCTTC	CASSIGLAGYNEQFF
TRBJ1-6	TRBV5-1	-	TRBD1	TGCGCCAGCAGCGACGGACAGGGTGGGATCCCCCTCCACTTT	CASSDGQGGIPLHF
TRBJ2-7	TRBV4-3	-	TRBD2	TGCGCCAGCAGCCAAGATCACCTAGCGGGAGGGCCGCCGTACTACGAGCAGTACTTC	CASSQDHLAGGPPYYEQYF
TRBJ2-5	TRBV7-3	-	-	TGTGCCAGCAGCCGCAGAGGAAAAGAGACCCAGTACTTC	CASSRRGKETQYF
TRBJ2-2	TRBV18	-	TRBD2	TGTGCCAGCTCCCCCCGACTAGCGGGATCGAACACCGGGGAGCTGTTTTTT	CASSPRLAGSNTGELFF
TRBJ2-2	TRBV5-4	-	-	TGTGCCAGCAGCTTCCAGGGAACCGCCGGGGAGCTGTTTTTT	CASSFQGTAGELFF
TRBJ1-4	TRBV4-1	-	-	TGCGCCAGCAGCCGACAGGTTAGGGAAAAACTGTTTTTT	CASSRQVREKLFF
TRBJ2-1	TRBV12-5	-	TRBD2	TGTGCTAGTGGCCGAACTAGCGGGAGTCAATATGAGCAGTTCTTC	CASGRTSGSQYEQFF
TRBJ2-1	TRBV18	-	TRBD1	TGTGCCAGCTCACCTGCCGTGACAGGGTCCAATGAGCAGTTCTTC	CASSPAVTGSNEQFF
TRBJ1-1	TRBV5-4	once	-	TGTGCCAGCAGCTTGAGCGGGGGGAAAGTGAGGGCTTTCTTT	CASSLSGGKVRAFF
TRBJ2-5	TRBV20-1	once	-	TGCAGTGCTAGTACTACGGAAGAGACCCAGTACTTC	CSASTTEETQYF
TRBJ2-7	TRBV2	-	TRBD1	TGTGCCACTGTGGACAGGCCAGGGGGCGAGCAGTACTTC	CATVDRPGGEQYF
TRBJ1-4	TRBV27	-	-	TGTGCCAGCAGTTTGAGGCGGGGTGAAAAACTGTTTTTT	CASSLRRGEKLFF
TRBJ1-6	TRBV9	-	-	TGTGCCAGCAGCCCTCGGTCCTATAATTCACCCCTCCACTTT	CASSPRSYNSPLHF
TRBJ2-1	TRBV29-1	few	TRBD1	TGCAGCGTCGACCAGACAGGGGACAATGAGCAGTTCTTC	CSVDQTGDNEQFF
TRBJ1-3	TRBV6-1	once	-	TGTGCCAGCAGTGAAGTGGGAGGGGGATTTACTGGAAACACCATATATTTT	CASSEVGGGFTGNTIYF